These 5 T cell receptor beta chains originate from one sample sequenced in a study of shared clonotypes between healthy human individuals. Libraries were prepared by immunoSEQ multiplex PCR; TCRdb keeps only in-frame clonotypes and omits some of them. The sample lists about 180,000 clones; 85% to 95% were seen once. What was sequenced was naive CD4+ T cells sorted from blood. This sample's subset: CD45RA+ positively selected. The receptors originated from a woman aged 30 to 39 in good health.

This rearrangement joins TRBV18 to TRBJ2-1; D not certain. The CDR3 has 13 amino acids. V lost 1 base to trimming and J lost 13 bases, with 14 bases between them. Germline V CDR1 and CDR2: KGHSH, LQKENI. The CDR3 reads CASSPRLDLDQFF. The CDR3 DNA is TGTGCCAGCTCACCACGGCTGGACCTCGATCAGTTCTTC.

The chain is built from TRBV30 and TRBJ2-6; D is ambiguous. V shed 4 bases and J shed 2 bases, with 3 bases lying between them. The germline V gene encodes CDR1 GTSNPN and CDR2 SVGIG (reference sequence). CDR3 size: 12 residues. In DNA form, the CDR3 reads TGTGCCTGGAAAACTGGGGCCAACGTCCTGACTTTC. It is translated as CAWKTGANVLTF.

This chain connects TRBV6-1 to TRBJ1-1; no definite D call. V was shortened by 6 bases and J by 0 bases, with 8 bases between the two germline ends. Germline-derived CDR1 and CDR2 are MNHNS and SASEGT. This CDR3 spans 13 amino acids. The CDR3 DNA is TGTGCCAGCAGGAGGGATCTGAACACTGAAGCTTTCTTT. The encoded protein is CASRRDLNTEAFF.

The J gene is TRBJ1-3, the V gene TRBV4-2; D uncertain. The CDR3 extends over 14 amino acids. CDR1 and CDR2 from the germline V gene are LGHNA and YNFKEQ. V dropped 1 base and J dropped 1 base, with 5 bases sitting between them. For the CDR3, the DNA is TGTGCCAGCAGCCAAGGGACGTCTGGAAACACCATATATTTT. It codes for CASSQGTSGNTIYF.

V is TRBV19 and J is TRBJ1-5; D is unclear. Trimming shortened V by 3 bases and J by 1 base, and 10 bases separated the two germline ends. Germline CDR1 LNHDA, CDR2 SQIVND (reference sequence). There are 15 residues in the CDR3. The chain's CDR3 is CASSMRSASNQPQHF. The DNA of the CDR3 is TGTGCCAGTAGTATGAGGAGTGCGAGCAATCAGCCCCAGCATTTT.